This entry features one T cell receptor beta chain sequence. The sample comes from a study of control samples from healthy donors and cancer patients. Looked up from germline, CDR1 is MNHNS and CDR2 is SASEGT. The CDR3 runs 12 residues. Trimming shortened V by 3 bases and J by 5 bases, and 8 bases separated the two germline ends. The table came from immunoSEQ multiplex PCR; TCRdb's copy has only in-frame clones and leaves some out. The data hold roughly 130,000 clones, with 75% to 95% observed a single time. The specimen was blood. This TCR was recovered from a man between 18 and 29 years old in good health. J is TRBJ2-7 and V is TRBV6-1; no firm D call. In DNA form, the CDR3 reads TGTGCCAGCAGTGATGGGTCCGACGAGCAGTACTTC. Protein product: CASSDGSDEQYF.